Below are 6 T cell receptor beta chains sequenced from a single sample in a study of T cells after posttransplantation cyclophosphamide. Profiling relied on immunoSEQ multiplex PCR, and the TCRdb table lists in-frame clones only, not all of them. The data show 2,500 to 3,000 clones, around 70% seen once. Busulfan-fludarabine conditioning, marrow transplant, and cyclophosphamide on days +3 and +4 were administered. The sequences come from PBMCs, collected 30 days after allogeneic stem cell transplant with posttransplant cyclophosphamide. These receptors all come from a female patient in her 50s who received an allogeneic stem cell transplant from a related donor, was CMV-positive, and had no GVHD. Some T cells may trace back to the graft donor.

The genes are TRBV5-1 and TRBJ2-3, with TRBD2 matching over 8 bases. CDR1 and CDR2 (germline): SGHRS, YFSETQ. The CDR3 covers 15 residues. J gave up 2 bases and V 8 bases, and 10 bases lay outside the gene matches. As DNA, the CDR3 is TGCGCCAGTTTTATCGGGGGGGGCGACACAGATACGCAGTATTTT. Translation gives CASFIGGGDTDTQYF.

This CDR3 reads CASSFLAGSSYEQYF. The DNA of the CDR3 is TGTGCCAGTAGTTTTCTAGCGGGGAGCTCCTACGAGCAGTACTTC. The chain has TRBV19 and TRBJ2-7, with 9 bases fitting TRBD2. The V gene's germline CDR1 is LNHDA and CDR2 SQIVND (reference sequence). The trim removed 5 bases at V and 0 bases at J, leaving 5 bases unmatched. The CDR3 spans 15 residues.

The J gene is TRBJ1-1, the V gene TRBV30; D might be TRBD1 (5 bases). V lost 5 bases, J lost 4 bases, and 17 bases lay in between. The CDR3 is 14 residues long. Per germline, CDR1 GTSNPN and CDR2 SVGIG (reference sequence). The CDR3 DNA follows: TGTGCCTGGGGGGGGGACTTTGGCGGCACTGAAGCTTTCTTT. Its protein is CAWGGDFGGTEAFF.

This clone was observed a few times. The chain couples TRBV19 to TRBJ2-4; the match to TRBD2 covers 14 bases. J lost 3 bases, V lost 3 bases, and 1 base had no gene match. Germline V lookup: CDR1 LNHDA, CDR2 SQIVND (reference sequence). The CDR3 spans 16 residues. The CDR3 is CASSMGLAGVKNIQYF. As DNA, the CDR3 is TGTGCCAGTAGTATGGGACTAGCGGGAGTCAAAAACATTCAGTACTTC.

A few counts support this clone. The chain combines TRBV5-6 with TRBJ2-7; D unclear. V was cut by 2 bases and J by 2 bases, with 8 bases left in between. Germline V lookup: CDR1 SGHDT, CDR2 YYEEEE. The CDR3 extends over 13 amino acids. The CDR3 coding sequence is TGTGCCAGCAGCTTAGGCGGCACCTACGAGCAGTACTTC. It yields the protein CASSLGGTYEQYF.

This chain joins TRBV18 and TRBJ2-3, with D maybe TRBD2 (5 bases). Germline assignment: CDR1 KGHSH and CDR2 LQKENI. Trimming stripped 4 bases from V and 0 bases from J, with 11 bases between. The CDR3 is 15 amino acids. Here the CDR3 DNA reads TGTGCCAGCTCACTTGTCGGGATGAGCACAGATACGCAGTATTTT. Protein product: CASSLVGMSTDTQYF.